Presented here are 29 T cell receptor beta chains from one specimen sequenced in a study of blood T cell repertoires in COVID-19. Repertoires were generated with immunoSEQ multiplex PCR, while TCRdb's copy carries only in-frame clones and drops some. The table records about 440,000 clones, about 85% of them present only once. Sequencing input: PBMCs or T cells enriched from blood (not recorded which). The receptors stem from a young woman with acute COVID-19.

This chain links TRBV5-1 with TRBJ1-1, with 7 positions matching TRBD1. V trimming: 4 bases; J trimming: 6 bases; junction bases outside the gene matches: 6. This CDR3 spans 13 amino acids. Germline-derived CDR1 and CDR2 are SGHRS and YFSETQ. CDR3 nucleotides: TGCGCCAGCAGCGCCGGACAGGACGCTGAAGCTTTCTTT. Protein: CASSAGQDAEAFF.

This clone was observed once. The DNA for the CDR3 is TGTGCCAGCAGCGCAGAAACATTGAACACTGAAGCTTTCTTT. Protein sequence: CASSAETLNTEAFF. This chain uses TRBV9 with TRBJ1-1, with D unclear. V was clipped by 3 bases and J by 0 bases, with 9 bases between them. Germline V gene sequence: CDR1 SGDLS, CDR2 YYNGEE. The CDR3 extends over 14 amino acids. The entire variable domain, with the rest obtained from reference TRBV9 and TRBJ1-1, is as follows: DSGVTQTPKHLITATGQRVTLRCSPRSGDLSVYWYQQSLDQGLQFLIQYYNGEERAKGNILERFSAQQFPDLHSELNLSSLELGDSALYFCASSAETLNTEAFFGQGTRLTVV.

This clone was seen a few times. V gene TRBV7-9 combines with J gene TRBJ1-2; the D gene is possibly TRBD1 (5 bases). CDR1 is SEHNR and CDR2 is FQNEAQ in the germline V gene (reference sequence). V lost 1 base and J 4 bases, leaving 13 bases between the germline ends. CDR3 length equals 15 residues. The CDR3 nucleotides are TGTGCCAGCAGCTTAGAAGCCATGGGGGGCTATGGCTACACCTTC. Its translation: CASSLEAMGGYGYTF.

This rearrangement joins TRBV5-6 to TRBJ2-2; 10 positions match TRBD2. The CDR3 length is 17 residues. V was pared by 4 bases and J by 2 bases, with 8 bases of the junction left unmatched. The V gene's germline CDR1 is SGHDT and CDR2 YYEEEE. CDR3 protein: CASSPFGLAVNTGELFF. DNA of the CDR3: TGTGCCAGCAGCCCATTCGGACTAGCGGTAAACACCGGGGAGCTGTTTTTT.

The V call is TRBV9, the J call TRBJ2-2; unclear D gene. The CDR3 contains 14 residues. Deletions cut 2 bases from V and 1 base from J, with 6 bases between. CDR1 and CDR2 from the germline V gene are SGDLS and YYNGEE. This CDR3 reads CASSVSGNTGELFF. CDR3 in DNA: TGTGCCAGCAGCGTTTCCGGGAACACCGGGGAGCTGTTTTTT.

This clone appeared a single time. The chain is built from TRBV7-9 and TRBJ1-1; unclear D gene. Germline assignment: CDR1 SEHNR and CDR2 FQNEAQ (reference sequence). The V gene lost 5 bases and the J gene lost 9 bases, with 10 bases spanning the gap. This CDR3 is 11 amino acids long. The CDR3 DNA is TGTGCCAGCAGCGCCAGGTACCAAGCTTTCTTT. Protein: CASSARYQAFF.

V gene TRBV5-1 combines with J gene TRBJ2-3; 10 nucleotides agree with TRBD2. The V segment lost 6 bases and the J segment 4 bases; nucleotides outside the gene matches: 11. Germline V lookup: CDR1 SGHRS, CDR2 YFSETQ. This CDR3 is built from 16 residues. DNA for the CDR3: TGCGCCAGCACAGACGCCGGGACTAGCGAGGCAGATACGCAGTATTTT. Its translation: CASTDAGTSEADTQYF.

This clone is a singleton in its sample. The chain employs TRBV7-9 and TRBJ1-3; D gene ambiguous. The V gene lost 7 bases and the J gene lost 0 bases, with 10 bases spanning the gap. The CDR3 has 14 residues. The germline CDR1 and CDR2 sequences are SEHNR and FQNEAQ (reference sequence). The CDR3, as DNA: TGTGCCAGCACCCCCCGCAGCTCTGGAAACACCATATATTTT. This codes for CASTPRSSGNTIYF.

In DNA form, the CDR3 reads TGTGCCTGGGGCCGACTTTCGAGCTCCTACAATGAGCAGTTCTTC. The encoded protein is CAWGRLSSSYNEQFF. The chain uses TRBV30 and TRBJ2-1; D remains ambiguous. This CDR3 is 15 amino acids long. Germline V gene sequence: CDR1 GTSNPN, CDR2 SVGIG (reference sequence). The V end was cut by 5 bases, the J end by 0 bases, with 14 bases between.

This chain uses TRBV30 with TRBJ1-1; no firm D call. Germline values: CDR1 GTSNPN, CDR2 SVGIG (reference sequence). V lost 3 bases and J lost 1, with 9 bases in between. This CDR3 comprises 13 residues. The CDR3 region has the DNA TGTGCCTGGAGGAAATCAGGGAACACTGAAGCTTTCTTT. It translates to CAWRKSGNTEAFF.

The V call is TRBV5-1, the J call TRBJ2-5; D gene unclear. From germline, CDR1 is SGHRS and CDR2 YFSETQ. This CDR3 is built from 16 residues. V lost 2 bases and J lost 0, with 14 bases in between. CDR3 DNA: TGCGCCAGCAGCTTTGGGTACTTAGACAACCAAGAGACCCAGTACTTC. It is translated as CASSFGYLDNQETQYF.

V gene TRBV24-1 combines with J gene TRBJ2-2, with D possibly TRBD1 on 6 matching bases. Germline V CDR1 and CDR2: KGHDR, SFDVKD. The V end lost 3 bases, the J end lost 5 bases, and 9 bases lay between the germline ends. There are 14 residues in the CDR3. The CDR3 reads CATSDLGTTGELFF. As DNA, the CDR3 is TGTGCCACCAGTGATCTCGGGACAACCGGGGAGCTGTTTTTT.

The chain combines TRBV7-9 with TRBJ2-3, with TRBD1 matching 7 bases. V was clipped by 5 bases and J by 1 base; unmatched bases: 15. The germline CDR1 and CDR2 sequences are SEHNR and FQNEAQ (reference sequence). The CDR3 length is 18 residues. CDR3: CASSRFRPHTGGTDTQYF. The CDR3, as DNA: TGTGCCAGCAGCCGTTTCCGACCTCATACAGGGGGCACAGATACGCAGTATTTT.

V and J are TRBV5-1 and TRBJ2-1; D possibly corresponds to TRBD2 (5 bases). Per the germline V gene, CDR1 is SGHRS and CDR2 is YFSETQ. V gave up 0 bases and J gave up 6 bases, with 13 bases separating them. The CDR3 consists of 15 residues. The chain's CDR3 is CASSLDGLTSNEQFF. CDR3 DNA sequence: TGCGCCAGCAGCTTGGACGGACTTACCTCCAATGAGCAGTTCTTC.

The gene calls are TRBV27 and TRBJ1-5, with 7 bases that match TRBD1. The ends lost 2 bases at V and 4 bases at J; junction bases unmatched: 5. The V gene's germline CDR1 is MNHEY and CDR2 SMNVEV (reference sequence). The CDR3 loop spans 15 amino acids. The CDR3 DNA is TGTGCCAGCAGTTTAGCGGCAGGGGGAAATCAGCCCCAGCATTTT. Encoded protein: CASSLAAGGNQPQHF.

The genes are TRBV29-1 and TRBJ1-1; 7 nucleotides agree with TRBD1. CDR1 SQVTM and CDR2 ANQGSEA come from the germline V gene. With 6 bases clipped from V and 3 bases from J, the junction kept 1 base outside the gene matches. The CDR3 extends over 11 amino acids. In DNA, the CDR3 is TGCAGCGTGGACAGGTACACTGAAGCTTTCTTT. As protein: CSVDRYTEAFF.

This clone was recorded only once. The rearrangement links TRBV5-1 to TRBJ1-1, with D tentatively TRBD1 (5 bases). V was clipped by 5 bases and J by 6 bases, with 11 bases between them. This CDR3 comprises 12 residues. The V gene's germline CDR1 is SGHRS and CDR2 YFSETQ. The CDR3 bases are TGCGCCAGCAGGCAGGGCAACTCTGAAGCTTTCTTT. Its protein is CASRQGNSEAFF.

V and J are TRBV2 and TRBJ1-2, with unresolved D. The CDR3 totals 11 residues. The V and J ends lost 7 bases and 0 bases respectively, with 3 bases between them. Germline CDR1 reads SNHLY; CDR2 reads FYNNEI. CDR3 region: CASTSNYGYTF. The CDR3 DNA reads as TGTGCCAGCACCTCTAACTATGGCTACACCTTC.

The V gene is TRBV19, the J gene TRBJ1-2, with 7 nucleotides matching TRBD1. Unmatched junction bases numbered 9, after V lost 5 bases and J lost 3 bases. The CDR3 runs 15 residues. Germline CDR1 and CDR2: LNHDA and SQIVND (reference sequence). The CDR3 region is CASSARQGLDYGYTF. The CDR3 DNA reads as TGTGCCAGTAGTGCCCGACAGGGCCTTGACTATGGCTACACCTTC.

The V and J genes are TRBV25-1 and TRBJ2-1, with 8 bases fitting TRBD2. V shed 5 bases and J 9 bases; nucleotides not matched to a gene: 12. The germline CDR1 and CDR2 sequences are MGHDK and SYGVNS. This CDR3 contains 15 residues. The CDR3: CASSPRGAGAGEQFF. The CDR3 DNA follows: TGTGCCAGCAGTCCGCGGGGAGCGGGGGCAGGTGAGCAGTTCTTC. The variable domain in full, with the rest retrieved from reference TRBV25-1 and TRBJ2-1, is EADIYQTPRYLVIGTGKKITLECSQTMGHDKMYWYQQDPGMELHLIHYSYGVNSTEKGDLSSESTVSRIRTEHFPLTLESARPSHTSQYLCASSPRGAGAGEQFFGPGTRLTVL.

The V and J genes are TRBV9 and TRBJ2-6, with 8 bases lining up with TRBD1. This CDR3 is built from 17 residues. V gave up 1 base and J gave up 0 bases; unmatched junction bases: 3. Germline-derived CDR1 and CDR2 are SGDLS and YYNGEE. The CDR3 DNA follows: TGTGCCAGCAGCGTAAAAGGACAGGGCTCTGGGGCCAACGTCCTGACTTTC. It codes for CASSVKGQGSGANVLTF.

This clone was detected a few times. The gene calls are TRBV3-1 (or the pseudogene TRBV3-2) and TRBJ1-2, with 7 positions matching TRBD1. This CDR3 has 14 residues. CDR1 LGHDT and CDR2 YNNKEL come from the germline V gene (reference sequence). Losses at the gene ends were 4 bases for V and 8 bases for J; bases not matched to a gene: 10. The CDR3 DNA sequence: TGTGCCAGCAGCCTCCGCTCAGGGGGGCAGGGCTACACCTTC. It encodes CASSLRSGGQGYTF.

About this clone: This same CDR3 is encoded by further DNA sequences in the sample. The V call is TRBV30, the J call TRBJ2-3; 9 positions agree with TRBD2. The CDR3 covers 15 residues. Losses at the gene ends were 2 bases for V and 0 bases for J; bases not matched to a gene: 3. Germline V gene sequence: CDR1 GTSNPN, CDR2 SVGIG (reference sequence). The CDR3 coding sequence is TGTGCCTGGAGTCGACTAGCGGCAAGCACAGATACGCAGTATTTT. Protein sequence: CAWSRLAASTDTQYF.

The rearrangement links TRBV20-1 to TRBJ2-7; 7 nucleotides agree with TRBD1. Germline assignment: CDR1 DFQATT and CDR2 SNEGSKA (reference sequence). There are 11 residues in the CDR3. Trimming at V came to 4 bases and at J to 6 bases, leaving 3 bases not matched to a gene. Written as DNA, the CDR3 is TGCAGTGCTACAGGGACAGCCGAGCAGTACTTC. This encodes CSATGTAEQYF.

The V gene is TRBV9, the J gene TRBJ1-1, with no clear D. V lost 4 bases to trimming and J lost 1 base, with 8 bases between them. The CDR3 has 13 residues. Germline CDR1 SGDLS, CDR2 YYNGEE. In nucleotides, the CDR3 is TGTGCCAGCAGCCTTAATTCGAACACTGAAGCTTTCTTT. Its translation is CASSLNSNTEAFF.

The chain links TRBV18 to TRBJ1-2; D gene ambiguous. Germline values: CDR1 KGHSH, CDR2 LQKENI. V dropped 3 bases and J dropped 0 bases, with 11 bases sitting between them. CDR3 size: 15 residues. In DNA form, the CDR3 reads TGTGCCAGCTCACCCAAGAGGGAACCTAACTATGGCTACACCTTC. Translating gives CASSPKREPNYGYTF.

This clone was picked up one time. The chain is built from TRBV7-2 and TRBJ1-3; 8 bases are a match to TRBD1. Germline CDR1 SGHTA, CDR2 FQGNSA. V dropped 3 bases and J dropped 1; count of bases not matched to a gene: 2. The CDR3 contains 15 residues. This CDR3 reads CASSFTGGSGNTIYF. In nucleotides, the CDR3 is TGTGCCAGCAGCTTCACAGGGGGGTCTGGAAACACCATATATTTT.

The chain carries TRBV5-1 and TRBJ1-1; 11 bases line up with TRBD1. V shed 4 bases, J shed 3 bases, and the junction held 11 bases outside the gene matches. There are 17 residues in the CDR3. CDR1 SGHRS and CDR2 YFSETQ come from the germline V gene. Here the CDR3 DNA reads TGCGCCAGCAGCCGGGACAGGGGGTACGAAGGAGACACTGAAGCTTTCTTT. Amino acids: CASSRDRGYEGDTEAFF. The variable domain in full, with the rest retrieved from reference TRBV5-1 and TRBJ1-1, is KAGVTQTPRYLIKTRGQQVTLSCSPISGHRSVSWYQQTPGQGLQFLFEYFSETQRNKGNFPGRFSGRQFSNSRSEMNVSTLELGDSALYLCASSRDRGYEGDTEAFFGQGTRLTVV.

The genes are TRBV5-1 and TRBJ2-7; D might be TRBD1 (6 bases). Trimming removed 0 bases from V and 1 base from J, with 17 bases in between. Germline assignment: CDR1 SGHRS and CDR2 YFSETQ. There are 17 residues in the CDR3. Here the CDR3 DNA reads TGCGCCAGCAGCTTGGACCCCTCGGGACAAATTTCCTACGAGCAGTACTTC. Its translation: CASSLDPSGQISYEQYF. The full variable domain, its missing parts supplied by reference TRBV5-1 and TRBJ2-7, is KAGVTQTPRYLIKTRGQQVTLSCSPISGHRSVSWYQQTPGQGLQFLFEYFSETQRNKGNFPGRFSGRQFSNSRSEMNVSTLELGDSALYLCASSLDPSGQISYEQYFGPGTRLTVT.